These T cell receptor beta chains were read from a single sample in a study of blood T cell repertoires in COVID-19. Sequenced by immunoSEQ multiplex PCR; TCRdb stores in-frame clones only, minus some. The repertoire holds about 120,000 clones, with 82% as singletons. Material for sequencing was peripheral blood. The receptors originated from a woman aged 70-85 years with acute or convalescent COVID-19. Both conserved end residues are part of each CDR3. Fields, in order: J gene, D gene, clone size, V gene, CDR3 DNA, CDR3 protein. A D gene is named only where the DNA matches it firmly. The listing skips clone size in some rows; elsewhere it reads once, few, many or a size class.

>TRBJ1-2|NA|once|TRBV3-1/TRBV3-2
TGTGCCAGCAACCCTGTGGGGGGATCCTCTGGCTACACCTTC
CASNPVGGSSGYTF
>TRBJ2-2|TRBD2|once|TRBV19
TGTGCCAGTAGGATGGGAGGGGCGGTGAACACCGGGGAGCTGTTTTTT
CASRMGGAVNTGELFF
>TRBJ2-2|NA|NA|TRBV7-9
TGTGCCAGCAGCACGTTGTGGGGGGACACCGGGGAGCTGTTTTTT
CASSTLWGDTGELFF
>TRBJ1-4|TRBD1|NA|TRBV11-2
TGTGCCAGCAGCTCTACAGGGGGCATTGAAAAACTGTTTTTT
CASSSTGGIEKLFF
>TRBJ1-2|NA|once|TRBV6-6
TGTGCCAGCACACGGGGGGACTATGGCTACACCTTC
CASTRGDYGYTF
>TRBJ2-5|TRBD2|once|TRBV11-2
TGTGCCAGCAGCCCGGGGGGGGCCAAAGAGACCCAGTACTTC
CASSPGGAKETQYF
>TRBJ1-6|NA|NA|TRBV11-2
TGTGCCAGCAGCTTAAATCGTTGGAGCTCCTATAATTCACCCCTCCACTTT
CASSLNRWSSYNSPLHF
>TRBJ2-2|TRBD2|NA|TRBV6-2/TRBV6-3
TGTGCCAGCAGTTACGACCGCGGGGGTGGGGAGCTGTTTTTT
CASSYDRGGGELFF
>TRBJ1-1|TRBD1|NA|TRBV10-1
TGCGCCACCCGACAGGGAGTAGACACTGAAGCTTTCTTT
CATRQGVDTEAFF
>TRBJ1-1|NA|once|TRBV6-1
TGTGCCAGCAGTGAAGGGTCCGAAAGAGTTTACACTGAAGCTTTCTTT
CASSEGSERVYTEAFF
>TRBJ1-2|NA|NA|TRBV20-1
TGCAGTGCTGGCCCTCGGGGTGGCTACACCTTC
CSAGPRGGYTF
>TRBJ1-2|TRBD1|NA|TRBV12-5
TGTGCTAGTGGTCAAACACAGGGGATAGGGTATGGCTACACCTTC
CASGQTQGIGYGYTF
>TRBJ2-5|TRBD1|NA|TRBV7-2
TGTGCCAGCAGCTTAGTATGGAGACAGGGGATTAGAGAGACCCAGTACTTC
CASSLVWRQGIRETQYF
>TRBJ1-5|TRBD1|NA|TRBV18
TGTGCCAGCTCCTTAGACAGGGTGGTGGGCAATCAGCCCCAGCATTTT
CASSLDRVVGNQPQHF
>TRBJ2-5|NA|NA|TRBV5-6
TGTGCCAGCAGCTTCGCAACACTACAAGAGACCCAGTACTTC
CASSFATLQETQYF
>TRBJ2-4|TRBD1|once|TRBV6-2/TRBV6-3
TGTGCCAGCAGTACCGGGACAGGGGGCAGCATTCAGTACTTC
CASSTGTGGSIQYF
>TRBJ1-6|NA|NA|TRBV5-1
TGCGCCAGCAGCTTGGAAGCCTGGGGGAGGAATTCACCCCTCCACTTT
CASSLEAWGRNSPLHF
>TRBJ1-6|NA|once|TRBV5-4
TGTGCCAGCAGCACCCCGGGGAATTCACCCCTCCACTTT
CASSTPGNSPLHF
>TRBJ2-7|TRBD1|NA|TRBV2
TGTGCCAGCAGGGGTGACAGGGCCCCCTACGAGCAGTACTTC
CASRGDRAPYEQYF
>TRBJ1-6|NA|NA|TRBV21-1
TGTGCCAGCAGCCTCGCGAGGGGGCTGTTCTATAATTCACCCCTCCACTTT
CASSLARGLFYNSPLHF
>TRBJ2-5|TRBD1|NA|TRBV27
TGTGCCAGCAGTTCACAGGGGGAGCAAGAGACCCAGTACTTC
CASSSQGEQETQYF
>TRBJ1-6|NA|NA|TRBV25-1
TGTGCCAGCAGTGAAGGGTTGCTGGGGGCCTTCCAACGGTCACCCCTCCACTTT
CASSEGLLGAFQRSPLHF
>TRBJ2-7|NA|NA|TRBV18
TGTGCCAGCTCAAAAGGCTCGACAACCTACGAGCAGTACTTC
CASSKGSTTYEQYF
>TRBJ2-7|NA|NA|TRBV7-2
TGTGCCAGCAGCTTGTCCAGCTACGAGCAGTACTTC
CASSLSSYEQYF
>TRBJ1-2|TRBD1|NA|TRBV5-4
TGTGCCAGCAGCCGAGGGGACAGCAAAGCTAACTATGGCTACACCTTC
CASSRGDSKANYGYTF
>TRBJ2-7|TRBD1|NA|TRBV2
TGTGCCAGCAGTTCAATTCGGACAGGATCCTACGAGCAGTACTTC
CASSSIRTGSYEQYF
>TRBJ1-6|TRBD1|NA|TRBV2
TGTGCCAGCAGGGCAGGGGGCCCTTCACCCCTCCACTTT
CASRAGGPSPLHF
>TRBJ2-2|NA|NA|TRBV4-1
TGCGCCAGCAGCCTGTTCGGAGGAACCGGGGAGCTGTTTTTT
CASSLFGGTGELFF
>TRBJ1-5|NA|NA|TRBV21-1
TGTGCCCGCCCCCGAGGCAGCTTTAATCAGCCCCAGCATTTT
CARPRGSFNQPQHF
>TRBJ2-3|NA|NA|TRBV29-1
TGCAGCGTTGAAGGCGAGCCCCGCACAGATACGCAGTATTTT
CSVEGEPRTDTQYF
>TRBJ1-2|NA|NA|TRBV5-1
TGCGCCAGCAGCTCCGGGGGGTCCCAAAACTATGGCTACACCTTC
CASSSGGSQNYGYTF
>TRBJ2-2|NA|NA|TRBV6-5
TGTGCCAGCAAGGTCCGGGTGGGGAACACCGGGGAGCTGTTTTTT
CASKVRVGNTGELFF
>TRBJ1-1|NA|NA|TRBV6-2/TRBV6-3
TGTGCCAGCAGCCCCGGAGCCGGAACTGAAGCTTTCTTT
CASSPGAGTEAFF
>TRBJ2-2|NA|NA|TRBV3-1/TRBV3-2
TGTGCCAGCAGCCAAGTCTCCACCGGGGAGCTGTTTTTT
CASSQVSTGELFF
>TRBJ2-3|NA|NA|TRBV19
TGTGCCAGTAGTTCACAGGGATTCGAAGATACGCAGTATTTT
CASSSQGFEDTQYF
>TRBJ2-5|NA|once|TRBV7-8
TGTGCCAGCAGCTTAGCGTATTTGGAGACCCAGTACTTC
CASSLAYLETQYF
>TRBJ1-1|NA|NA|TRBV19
TGTGCCAGTAGTGTCGGGACGGGCGGGGGGGCCACTGAAGCTTTCTTT
CASSVGTGGGATEAFF
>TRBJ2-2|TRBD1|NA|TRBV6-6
TGTGCCAGCCGACAGGGGTCATATGAGAACACCGGGGAGCTGTTTTTT
CASRQGSYENTGELFF
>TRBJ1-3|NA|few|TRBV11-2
TGTGCCAGCAGTACCGGTTTCCCCTATAGGGACACTCGACATTTT
CASSTGFPYRDTRHF
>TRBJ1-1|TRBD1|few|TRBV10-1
TGCGCCAGCAGTGTGGGACAGGGGCTTACCACTGAAGCTTTCTTT
CASSVGQGLTTEAFF
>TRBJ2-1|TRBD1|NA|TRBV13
TGTGCCAGCAGCTTTGGGACAGGATATTGGGAGCAGTTCTTC
CASSFGTGYWEQFF
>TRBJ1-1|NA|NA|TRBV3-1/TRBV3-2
TGTGCCAGCAGCCTAAGGGGTGGTGGTGAAGCTTTCTTT
CASSLRGGGEAFF
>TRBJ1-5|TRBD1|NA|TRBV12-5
TGTGCTAGCAGCCAAACAGGGGGCAGCAATCAGCCCCAGCATTTT
CASSQTGGSNQPQHF
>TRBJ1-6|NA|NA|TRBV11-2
TGTGCCAGCAGCTCCCGTCCGGGGATTGATTCACCCCTCCACTTT
CASSSRPGIDSPLHF
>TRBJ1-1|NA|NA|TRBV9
TGTGCCAGCAGCGCCCAGGTGGGAGGGGCGAACACTGAAGCTTTCTTT
CASSAQVGGANTEAFF
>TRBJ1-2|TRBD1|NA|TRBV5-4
TGTGCCAGCAGCTTAGGTGGGACAGACTATGGCTACACCTTC
CASSLGGTDYGYTF
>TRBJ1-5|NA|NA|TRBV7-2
TGTGCCAGCAGTCTCCCGGGACTTTATCAGCCCCAGCATTTT
CASSLPGLYQPQHF
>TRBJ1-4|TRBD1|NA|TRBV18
TGTGCCAGCTCACCACCCACAGGGGGCAATGAAAAACTGTTTTTT
CASSPPTGGNEKLFF
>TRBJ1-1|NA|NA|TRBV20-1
NA
CSARFGTGTFF
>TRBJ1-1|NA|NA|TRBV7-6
TGTGCCAGCAGCTTAGCGACCGGGGCCGGGGGAGCTTTCTTT
CASSLATGAGGAFF
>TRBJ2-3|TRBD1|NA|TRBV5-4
TGTGCCAGCACAGACAGGGGGAGCACAGATACGCAGTATTTT
CASTDRGSTDTQYF